This TCR beta chain was identified in a study of T cell changes during pregnancy in multiple sclerosis. V was cut by 2 bases and J by 7 bases, with 12 bases left in between. The CDR3 is made up of 15 amino acids. Germline-derived CDR1 and CDR2 are SEHNR and FQNEAQ (reference sequence). Libraries were prepared by immunoSEQ multiplex PCR; TCRdb keeps only in-frame clonotypes and omits some of them. The table includes under 130,000 clones, just over 90% detected once. Here the sequenced sample was peripheral blood, taken after pregnancy. The TCR was taken from a female donor with multiple sclerosis, enrolled in a pregnancy study. The rearrangement uses TRBV7-9 and TRBJ1-6; TRBD1 might be the D (6 bases). The CDR3 coding sequence is TGTGCCAGCAGCTTAATGGACAGTGGGAATTCACCCCTCCACTTT. Protein product: CASSLMDSGNSPLHF.